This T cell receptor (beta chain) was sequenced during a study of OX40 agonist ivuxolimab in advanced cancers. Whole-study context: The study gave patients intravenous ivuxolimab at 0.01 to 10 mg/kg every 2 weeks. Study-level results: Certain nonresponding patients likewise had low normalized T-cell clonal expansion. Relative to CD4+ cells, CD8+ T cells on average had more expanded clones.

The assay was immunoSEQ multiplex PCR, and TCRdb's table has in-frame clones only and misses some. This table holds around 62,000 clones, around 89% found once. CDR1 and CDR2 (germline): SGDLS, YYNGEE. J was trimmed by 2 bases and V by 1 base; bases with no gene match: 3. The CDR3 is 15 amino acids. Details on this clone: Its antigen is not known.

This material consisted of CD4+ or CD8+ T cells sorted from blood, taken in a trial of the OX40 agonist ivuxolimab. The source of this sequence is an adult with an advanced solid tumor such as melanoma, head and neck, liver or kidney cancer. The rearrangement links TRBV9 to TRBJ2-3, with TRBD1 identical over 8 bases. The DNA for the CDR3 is TGTGCCAGCAGCGTACAGGGGGCGGTCACAGATACGCAGTATTTT. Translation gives CASSVQGAVTDTQYF.